The 16 T cell receptor beta chains given below trace back to one sample, sequenced in a study of cytomegalovirus exposure and HLA in healthy donors. PCR amplification relied on 60 Vbeta primers (plus 13 Jbeta primers). Only in-frame clones appear in the TCRdb table, and some are missing; sequencing was by immunoSEQ multiplex PCR. Its listing shows around 39,000 clones. Material: PBMCs. These receptors were obtained from a male donor in good health and CMV-seronegative.

The rearrangement links TRBV19 to TRBJ1-4; the D is unclear. The CDR3 has 11 amino acids. Germline assignment: CDR1 LNHDA and CDR2 SQIVND (reference sequence). The V gene lost 8 bases and the J gene lost 8 bases, with 9 bases spanning the gap. CDR3 DNA sequence: TGTGCCAGTGGCTATAGCGAAAAACTGTTTTTT. Amino acid sequence: CASGYSEKLFF. The entire variable domain, with the rest obtained from reference TRBV19 and TRBJ1-4, is as follows: DGGITQSPKYLFRKEGQNVTLSCEQNLNHDAMYWYRQDPGQGLRLIYYSQIVNDFQKGDIAEGYSVSREKKESFPLTVTSAQKNPTAFYLCASGYSEKLFFGSGTQLSVL.

The rearrangement joins TRBV19 to TRBJ2-5; 11 bases agree with TRBD1. The J call may be mistaken, given a closer DNA end match to TRBJ2-7. The length of the CDR3 is 14 residues. The germline V gene encodes CDR1 LNHDA and CDR2 SQIVND (reference sequence). CDR3 sequence reads: CASSIGQGAYEQYF. CDR3 coding DNA: TGTGCCAGTAGTATTGGACAGGGGGCTTACGAGCAGTACTTC.

The CDR3 protein is CASSLGLASFEQFF. The CDR3 DNA is TGTGCCAGCAGTCTGGGACTAGCCTCTTTTGAGCAGTTCTTC. V and J are TRBV14 and TRBJ2-1; TRBD2 agrees at 9 bases. The V and J ends lost 6 bases and 9 bases, in that order; junction bases with no gene match: 9. This CDR3 is built from 14 residues. Per the germline V gene, CDR1 is SGHDN and CDR2 is FVKESK.

The CDR3 here is CAWNPARALPGEQYF. CDR3 sequence (DNA): TGTGCCTGGAACCCTGCCCGAGCGCTACCCGGGGAGCAGTACTTC. J is TRBJ2-7 and V is TRBV30; D remains unclear. This CDR3 spans 15 amino acids. Germline CDR1 and CDR2: GTSNPN and SVGIG (reference sequence). V was trimmed by 4 bases and J by 7 bases, leaving 23 bases between them.

As to this clone: One end of the junction fails to match germline, which may point to a read error. The sample holds other DNA sequences that translate to the same CDR3. V usage is TRBV5-1 and J usage is TRBJ2-3; 7 bases match TRBD2. The CDR3 is 13 amino acids. Germline assignment: CDR1 SGHRS and CDR2 YFSETQ. The CDR3 loop is CASSLAGPDTQYF. The CDR3 coding sequence is TGTGCCAGCAGCTTAGCGGGCCCAGATACGCAGTATTTT.

The rearrangement links TRBV2 to TRBJ2-7; D unclear. Trimming took 4 bases from V and 9 from J, leaving 22 bases between them. Germline V gene lookup returns CDR1 SNHLY and CDR2 FYNNEI. This CDR3 spans 15 amino acids. CDR3 nucleotide sequence: TGTGCCAGCAGTGTCGTAGCCGCTTCGCCGCTTGGGCAGTACTTC. This gives the protein CASSVVAASPLGQYF.

The chain links TRBV6-1 to TRBJ1-3, with TRBD1 matching 7 bases. V lost 4 bases to trimming and J lost 0 bases; unmatched junction nucleotides: 9. Germline V lookup: CDR1 MNHNS, CDR2 SASEGT. The CDR3 is made up of 17 amino acids. CDR3: CASSGPDRTSSGNTIYF. DNA for the CDR3: TGTGCCAGCAGTGGTCCGGACAGGACCAGCTCTGGAAACACCATATATTTT.

The chain carries TRBV28 and TRBJ2-1, with 8 bases that match TRBD1. This CDR3 region has 15 residues. J was trimmed by 4 bases and V by 3 bases; bases with no gene match: 5. CDR1 and CDR2 (germline): MDHEN, SYDVKM. The CDR3 sequence: CASSLVRGQYNEQFF. For the CDR3, the DNA is TGTGCCAGCAGTTTGGTCAGGGGGCAGTACAATGAGCAGTTCTTC.

The gene calls are TRBV9 and TRBJ2-1, with 7 positions matching TRBD1. V was pared by 4 bases and J by 5 bases, with 3 bases of the junction left unmatched. There are 13 residues in the CDR3. Germline V gene data show CDR1 as SGDLS and CDR2 as YYNGEE. This CDR3 is CASSIGQDNEQFF. The CDR3 DNA sequence: TGTGCCAGCAGCATTGGACAGGACAATGAGCAGTTCTTC.

The V gene is TRBV7-9, the J gene TRBJ1-1; tentative D call: TRBD1 (6 bases). Germline V lookup: CDR1 SEHNR, CDR2 FQNEAQ (reference sequence). The CDR3 totals 13 residues. Trimming pared 5 bases from V and 1 base from J, leaving 8 bases between. The CDR3 DNA follows: TGTGCCAGCAGCCTGGGACAGAACACTGAAGCTTTCTTT. Translating gives CASSLGQNTEAFF.

V gene TRBV14 combines with J gene TRBJ2-6; 8 positions match TRBD1. CDR1 is SGHDN, CDR2 FVKESK, per germline. CDR3 length: 18 residues. The V and J ends lost 1 base and 0 bases, in that order; junction bases with no gene match: 5. CDR3 nucleotide sequence: TGTGCCAGCAGCCAAGGGACAGGGATTATCTCTGGGGCCAACGTCCTGACTTTC. Encoded protein: CASSQGTGIISGANVLTF.

Written as DNA, the CDR3 is TGTGCCAGCTCCCAGACAGGAGACACAGATACGCAGTATTTT. Its translation: CASSQTGDTDTQYF. V is TRBV18 and J is TRBJ2-3; the D gene is possibly TRBD1 (6 bases). The ends were cut back, 6 bases at V and 2 bases at J, with 12 bases in the middle. The germline CDR1 and CDR2 sequences are KGHSH and LQKENI. The CDR3 covers 14 residues.

The J gene is TRBJ2-7, the V gene TRBV2, with D perhaps TRBD2 (5 bases). This CDR3 spans 15 amino acids. The germline V and J ends were trimmed by 3 bases and 0 bases, with 12 bases remaining between them. CDR1 and CDR2 from the germline V gene are SNHLY and FYNNEI. CDR3 sequence (DNA): TGTGCCAGCAGTGATGGGTATACTAGCTCCTACGAGCAGTACTTC. This encodes CASSDGYTSSYEQYF.

The chain couples TRBV30 to TRBJ1-2; TRBD1 matches 7 bases. This CDR3 is 14 amino acids long. Germline V gives CDR1 GTSNPN, CDR2 SVGIG (reference sequence). V trimming: 5 bases; J trimming: 10 bases; junction bases outside the gene matches: 16. The CDR3 here is CAWAAPPGQPHYTF. DNA for the CDR3: TGTGCCTGGGCAGCTCCACCGGGACAGCCCCACTACACCTTC.

The genes are TRBV9 and TRBJ2-2, with D unresolved. The length of the CDR3 is 15 residues. In germline, CDR1 is SGDLS, CDR2 YYNGEE. V lost 1 base, J lost 4 bases, and 11 bases lay in between. The CDR3 nucleotides are TGTGCCAGCAGCGTATCCGGAGCTGTCACCGGGGAGCTGTTTTTT. Protein: CASSVSGAVTGELFF.

The chain links TRBV6-5 to TRBJ1-1; TRBD1 matches 7 bases. From germline, CDR1 is MNHEY and CDR2 SVGAGI. The CDR3 is 12 residues long. The V gene end was trimmed by 7 bases and the J gene end by 7 bases; junction bases not matched to a gene: 6. The CDR3 coding sequence is TGTGCCAGCAATGGACAGGTGGGTGAAGCTTTCTTT. Translated, it gives CASNGQVGEAFF.